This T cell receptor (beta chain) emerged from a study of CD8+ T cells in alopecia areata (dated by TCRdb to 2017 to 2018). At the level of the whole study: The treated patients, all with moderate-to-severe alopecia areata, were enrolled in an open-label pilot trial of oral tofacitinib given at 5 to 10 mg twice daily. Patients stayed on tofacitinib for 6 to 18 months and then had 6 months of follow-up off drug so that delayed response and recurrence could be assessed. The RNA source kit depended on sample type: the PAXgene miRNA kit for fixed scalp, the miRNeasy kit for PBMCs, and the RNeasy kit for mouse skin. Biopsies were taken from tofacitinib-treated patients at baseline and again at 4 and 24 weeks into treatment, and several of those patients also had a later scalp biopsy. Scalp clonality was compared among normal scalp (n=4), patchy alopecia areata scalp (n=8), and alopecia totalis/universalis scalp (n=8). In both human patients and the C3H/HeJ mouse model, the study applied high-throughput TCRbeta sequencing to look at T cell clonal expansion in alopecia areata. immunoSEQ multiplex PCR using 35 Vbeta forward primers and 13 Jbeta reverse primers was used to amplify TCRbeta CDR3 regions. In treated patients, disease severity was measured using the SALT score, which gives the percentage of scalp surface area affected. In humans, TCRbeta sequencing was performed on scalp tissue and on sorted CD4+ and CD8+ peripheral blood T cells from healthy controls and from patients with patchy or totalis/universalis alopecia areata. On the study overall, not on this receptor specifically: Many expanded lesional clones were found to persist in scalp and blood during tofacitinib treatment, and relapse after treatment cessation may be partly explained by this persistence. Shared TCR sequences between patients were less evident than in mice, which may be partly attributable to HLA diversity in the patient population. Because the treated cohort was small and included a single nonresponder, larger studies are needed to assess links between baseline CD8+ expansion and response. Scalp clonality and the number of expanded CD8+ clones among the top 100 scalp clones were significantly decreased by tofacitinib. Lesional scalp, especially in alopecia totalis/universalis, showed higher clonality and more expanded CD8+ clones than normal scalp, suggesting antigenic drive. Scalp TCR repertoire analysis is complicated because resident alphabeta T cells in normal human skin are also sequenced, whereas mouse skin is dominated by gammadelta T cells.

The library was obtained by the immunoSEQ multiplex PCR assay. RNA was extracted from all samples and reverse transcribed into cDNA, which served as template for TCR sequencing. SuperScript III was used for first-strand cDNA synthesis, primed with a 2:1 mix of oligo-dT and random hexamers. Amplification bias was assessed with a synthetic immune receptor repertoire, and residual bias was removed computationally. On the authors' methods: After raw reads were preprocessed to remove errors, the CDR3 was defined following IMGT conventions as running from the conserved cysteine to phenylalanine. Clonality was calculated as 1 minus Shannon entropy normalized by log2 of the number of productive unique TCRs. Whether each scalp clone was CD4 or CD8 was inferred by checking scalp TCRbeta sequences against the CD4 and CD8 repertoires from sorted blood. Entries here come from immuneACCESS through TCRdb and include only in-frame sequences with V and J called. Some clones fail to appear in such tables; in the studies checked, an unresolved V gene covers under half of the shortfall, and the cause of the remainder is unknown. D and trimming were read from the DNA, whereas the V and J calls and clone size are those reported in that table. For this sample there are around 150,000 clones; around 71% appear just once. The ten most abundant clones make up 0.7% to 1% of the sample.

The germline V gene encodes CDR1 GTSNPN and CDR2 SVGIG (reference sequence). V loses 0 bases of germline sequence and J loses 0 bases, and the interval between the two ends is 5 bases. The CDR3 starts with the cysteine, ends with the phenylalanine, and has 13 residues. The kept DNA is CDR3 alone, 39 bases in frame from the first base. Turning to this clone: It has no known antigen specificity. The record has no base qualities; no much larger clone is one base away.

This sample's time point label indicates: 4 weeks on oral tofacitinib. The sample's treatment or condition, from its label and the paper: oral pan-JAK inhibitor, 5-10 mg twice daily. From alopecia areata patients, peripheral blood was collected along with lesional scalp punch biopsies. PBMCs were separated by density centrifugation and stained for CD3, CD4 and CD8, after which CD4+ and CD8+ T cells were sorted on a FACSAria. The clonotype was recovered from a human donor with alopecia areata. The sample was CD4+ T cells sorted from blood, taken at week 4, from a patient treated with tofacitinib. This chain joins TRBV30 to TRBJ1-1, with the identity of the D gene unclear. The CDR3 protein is CAWSVDVNTEAFF. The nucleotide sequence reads TGTGCCTGGAGTGTAGACGTGAACACTGAAGCTTTCTTT.